The clone carrying this TCR beta chain showed up many times. The sample originates from a study of T-cell reconstitution after alpha-beta-depleted transplantation in children. The CDR3 runs to 14 residues. V gave up 0 bases and J gave up 2 bases, with 11 bases separating them. Germline V gives CDR1 DFQATT, CDR2 SNEGSKA (reference sequence). Preparation of the TCRbeta library used unique molecular identifiers. A single record per CDR3 protein comes from TCRdb applying MiXCR to the PCR reads. The table lists roughly 90,000 distinct CDR3 sequences, more than 9% of them singletons. The sequence came from a human donor who donated a stem cell graft to a child with inherited bone marrow failure. This chain links TRBV20-1 with TRBJ2-7; a weak D match, TRBD1 (5 bases). The input for sequencing was PBMCs from the stem cell graft donor, taken from the stem cell graft. The CDR3: CSARESQGTYEQYF. The DNA for the CDR3 is TGCAGTGCTAGAGAGTCCCAGGGAACCTACGAGCAGTACTTC.